This T cell receptor (beta chain) was sequenced in a study of Tregs in tolerant kidney transplant recipients. Study conclusions and caveats: Donor-specific Treg expansion exceeded global Treg expansion in tolerant patients, suggesting antigen drive. The small number of patients limits these findings pending further validation.

The CDR3 runs 14 residues. With 6 bases clipped from V and 3 bases from J, the junction kept 5 bases outside the gene matches. From germline, CDR1 is ENHRY and CDR2 SYGVKD. The nonmyeloablative bone marrow transplants came from related graft donors, with transient mixed chimerism. Thawed PBMCs were FACS-sorted into unstimulated CD4+CD25+CD127- regulatory T cells, CD4+CD25- non-regulatory cells, CD4 and CD8 cells. About this clone: No antigen is known for it.

Assay: immunoSEQ multiplex PCR; the TCRdb copy retains only in-frame clones and omits some. The sample contains tens of thousands of clones, over 85% of which appear only once. The chain employs TRBV10-3 and TRBJ2-7; 10 bases match TRBD2. The receptor was derived from a human patient who received a combined kidney and bone marrow transplant. Certain T cells may be donor cells from the graft. The source material was CD4+ T cells from blood (PBMCs), sampled 12 months after the transplant. In DNA, the CDR3 is TGTGCCATCAGCAGGACTAGCGGAAACTACGAGCAGTACTTC. Translated: CAISRTSGNYEQYF.